This TCR beta chain emerged from a study of patients and donors after allogeneic stem cell transplantation. This clonotype was seen more than once but under ten times. Each CDR3 protein is one row after TCRdb ran MiXCR on the RT-PCR reads. In the table there are roughly 200,000 distinct CDR3 sequences, 35% to 45% of which are singletons. The germline CDR1 and CDR2 sequences are MDHEN and SYDVKM. The ends lost 2 bases at V and 2 bases at J; junction bases unmatched: 4. The CDR3 covers 15 residues. Sequencing was carried out using blood, either unsorted or a sorted T cell fraction (not recorded which). The chain links TRBV28 to TRBJ1-2; 8 bases line up with TRBD1. The clonotype comes from a human donor who was either an allogeneic HSCT recipient or a stem cell or donor lymphocyte infusion donor (not recorded which). It is not recorded whose cells these are; they may come from a transplant donor. CDR3 nucleotide sequence: TGTGCCAGCAGTTTAATGGACAGGGTGAACTATGGCTACACCTTC. Protein product: CASSLMDRVNYGYTF.